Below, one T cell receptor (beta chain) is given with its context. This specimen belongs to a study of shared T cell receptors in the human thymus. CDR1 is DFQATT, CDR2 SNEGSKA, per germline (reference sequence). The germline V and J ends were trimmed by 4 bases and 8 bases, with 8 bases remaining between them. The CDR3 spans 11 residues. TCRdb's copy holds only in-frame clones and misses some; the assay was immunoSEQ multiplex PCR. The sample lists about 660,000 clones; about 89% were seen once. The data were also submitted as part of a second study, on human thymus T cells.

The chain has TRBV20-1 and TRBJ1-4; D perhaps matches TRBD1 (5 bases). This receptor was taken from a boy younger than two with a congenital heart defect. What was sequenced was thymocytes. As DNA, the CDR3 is TGCAGTGCTACACCAGGGGAAAAACTGTTTTTT. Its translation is CSATPGEKLFF.